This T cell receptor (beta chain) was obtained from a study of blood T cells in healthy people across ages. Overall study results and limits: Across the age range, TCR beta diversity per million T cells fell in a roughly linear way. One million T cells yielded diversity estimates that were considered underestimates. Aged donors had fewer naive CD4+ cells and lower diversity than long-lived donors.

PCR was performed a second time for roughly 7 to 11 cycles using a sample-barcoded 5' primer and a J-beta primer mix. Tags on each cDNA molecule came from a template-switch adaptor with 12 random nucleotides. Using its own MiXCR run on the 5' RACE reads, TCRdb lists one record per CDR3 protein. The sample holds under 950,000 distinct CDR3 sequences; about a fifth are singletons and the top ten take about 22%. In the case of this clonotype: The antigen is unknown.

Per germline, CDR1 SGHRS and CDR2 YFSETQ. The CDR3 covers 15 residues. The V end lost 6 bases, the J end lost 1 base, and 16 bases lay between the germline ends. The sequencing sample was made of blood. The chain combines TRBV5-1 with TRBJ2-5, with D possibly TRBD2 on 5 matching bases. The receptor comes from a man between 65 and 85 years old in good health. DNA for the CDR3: TGCGCCAGCACCTCCGTGACGGGAATCCAAGAGACCCAGTACTTC. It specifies CASTSVTGIQETQYF.